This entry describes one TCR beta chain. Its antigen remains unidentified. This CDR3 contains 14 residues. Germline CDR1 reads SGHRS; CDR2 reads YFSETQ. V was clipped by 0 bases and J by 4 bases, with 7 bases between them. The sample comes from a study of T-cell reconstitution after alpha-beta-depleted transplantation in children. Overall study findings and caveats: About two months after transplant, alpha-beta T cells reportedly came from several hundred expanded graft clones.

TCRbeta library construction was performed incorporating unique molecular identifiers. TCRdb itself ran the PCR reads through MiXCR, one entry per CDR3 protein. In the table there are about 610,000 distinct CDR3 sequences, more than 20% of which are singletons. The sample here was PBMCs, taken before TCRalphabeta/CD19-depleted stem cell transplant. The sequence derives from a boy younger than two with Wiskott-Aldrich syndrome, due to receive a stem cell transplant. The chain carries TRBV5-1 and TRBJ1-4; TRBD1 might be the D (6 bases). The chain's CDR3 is CASSLEQGNEKLFF. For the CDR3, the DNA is TGCGCCAGCAGCTTGGAACAGGGTAATGAAAAACTGTTTTTT.